One T cell receptor beta chain is described in this entry. Its antigen is undetermined. The CDR3 loop spans 11 amino acids. Germline CDR1 MNHEY, CDR2 SVGAGI. V was pared by 6 bases and J by 7 bases, with 9 bases between. Chemo-refractory metastatic non-small-cell lung cancer patients were treated with focal radiation plus CTLA-4 blockade with ipilimumab. The data originate from a study of radiotherapy plus CTLA-4 blockade in lung cancer. Findings of the study overall: Dynamics of early blood T cell clones, together with interferon-beta, were reportedly the best predictors of response. In blood, tumor-derived TCR clones expanded after radiotherapy plus ipilimumab.

Clones were sequenced by immunoSEQ multiplex PCR, and TCRdb holds only the in-frame ones, with some missing. The repertoire consists of tens of thousands of clones, with 70% to 90% occurring once and the leading ten covering roughly 17%. This TCR derives from a human donor with non-small cell lung cancer that progressed on radiotherapy plus ipilimumab. The chain is built from TRBV6-5 and TRBJ1-1; tentative D call: TRBD1 (5 bases). Specimen: peripheral blood, collected from a patient treated with radiotherapy plus ipilimumab. CDR3 bases: TGTGCCAGCAGGCGGGACGGTGAAGCTTTCTTT. It specifies CASRRDGEAFF.